This TCR beta chain was sequenced in a study of cytomegalovirus exposure and HLA in healthy donors. Study-wide results and limits: According to the study, around 180 TCR beta chains were cytomegalovirus-associated. There were some public TCRs occurring in many donors, but most TCR sequences were rare. Cytomegalovirus status was reportedly diagnosed by the classifier with high sensitivity and specificity.

Donors were nominally healthy when sampled, though unrecorded immune exposures were likely. The PCR ran on 60 Vbeta and 13 Jbeta primers. Repertoires were generated with immunoSEQ multiplex PCR, while TCRdb's copy carries only in-frame clones and drops some. The sample contains 150,000 to 200,000 clones, roughly 80% of which appear only once. This CDR3 is built from 14 residues. Between the trimmed V and J ends, which lost 0 bases and 5 bases, there was a span of 8 bases. Germline V gene data show CDR1 as SNHLY and CDR2 as FYNNEI. As concerns this clone: The antigen is not known.

This sequence joins TRBV2 and TRBJ1-5; a possible D gene is TRBD1 (5 bases). The sample taken for sequencing was PBMCs. The source is a woman in her 40s in good health and CMV-seronegative. The CDR3 loop reads CASSEAAGYQPQHF. CDR3 DNA sequence: TGTGCCAGCAGTGAAGCGGCAGGGTATCAGCCCCAGCATTTT.